The 18 T cell receptor beta chains below were found in one sample sequenced in a study of shared clonotypes between healthy human individuals. Here immunoSEQ multiplex PCR was the method, and the copy in TCRdb shows in-frame clones only, minus some. This table has 1,500,000 or so clones, about 98.5% appearing once. The sequenced sample consisted of naive CD4+ T cells sorted from blood. Noted subset: CD45RA+ positively selected. The source of these receptors is a man younger than 45 in good health.

This rearrangement joins TRBV10-1 to TRBJ2-2, with D hard to call. The CDR3 is 13 amino acids. Trimming cost V 4 bases and J 5 bases, with 8 bases left between them. The germline gives CDR1 WNHNN, CDR2 SYGVQD (reference sequence). CDR3 in amino acids: CASSGGLTGELFF. The CDR3 nucleotides are TGCGCCAGCAGTGGTGGCTTAACCGGGGAGCTGTTTTTT.

On this clone: The same CDR3 can be traced to other DNA sequences in this sample. The V call is TRBV19, the J call TRBJ1-5; weak D call: TRBD1 (6 bases). CDR3 length: 13 residues. Between the trimmed V and J ends, which lost 6 bases and 2 bases, there was a span of 8 bases. Germline values: CDR1 LNHDA, CDR2 SQIVND (reference sequence). The CDR3 region is CASSRQGNQPQHF. The CDR3 region has the DNA TGTGCCAGTAGCAGACAGGGCAATCAGCCCCAGCATTTT.

The V and J genes are TRBV2 and TRBJ2-7; D unclear. From germline, CDR1 is SNHLY and CDR2 FYNNEI. Trimming cost V 2 bases and J 2 bases, with 13 bases left between them. The CDR3 is 15 amino acids. CDR3 in DNA: TGTGCCAGCAGTGAAACGACGAGCAGGACCTACGAGCAGTACTTC. Encoded protein: CASSETTSRTYEQYF.

This chain uses TRBV4-3 with TRBJ2-3; possibly TRBD1 for D (5 bases). Germline V lookup: CDR1 LGHNA, CDR2 YSLEER. The V and J ends lost 5 bases and 5 bases respectively, with 14 bases between them. The CDR3 extends over 14 amino acids. The CDR3 reads CASSAFFQGDTQYF. DNA for the CDR3: TGCGCCAGCAGCGCCTTTTTCCAGGGAGATACGCAGTATTTT.

The chain has TRBV4-1 and TRBJ2-7; maybe TRBD2 (5 bases). The CDR3 has 16 amino acids. Germline V gene sequence: CDR1 MGHRA, CDR2 YSYEKL. Trimming shortened V by 0 bases and J by 5 bases, and 17 bases separated the two germline ends. The CDR3 sequence: CASSQDSRPGTDEQYF. DNA of the CDR3: TGCGCCAGCAGCCAAGATTCCCGTCCGGGAACGGACGAGCAGTACTTC.

This clone came up once. This chain joins TRBV11-3 and TRBJ2-5; 9 nucleotides line up with TRBD2. CDR1 SGHNT and CDR2 YENEEA come from the germline V gene. V was clipped by 3 bases and J by 4 bases; unmatched bases: 9. This CDR3 contains 16 residues. Here the CDR3 reads CASSLRLAGVVETQYF. The DNA of the CDR3 is TGTGCCAGCAGCTTGCGGTTAGCGGGAGTAGTAGAGACCCAGTACTTC.

V gene TRBV5-1 combines with J gene TRBJ2-2; 8 bases match TRBD2. Trimming cost V 4 bases and J 6 bases; bases outside gene matches: 11. The germline gives CDR1 SGHRS, CDR2 YFSETQ. CDR3 size: 16 residues. The CDR3 sequence is CASSMAPAGESGELFF. The CDR3 nucleotides read TGCGCCAGCAGCATGGCCCCAGCGGGGGAGTCCGGGGAGCTGTTTTTT.

The rearrangement uses TRBV18 and TRBJ1-1, with 11 bases matching TRBD1. This CDR3 contains 14 residues. Germline V CDR1 and CDR2: KGHSH, LQKENI. Trimming removed 3 bases from V and 7 bases from J; junction bases left unmatched: 4. The CDR3 sequence is CASSPGTGGSEAFF. The CDR3 DNA sequence: TGTGCCAGCTCACCCGGGACAGGGGGGAGTGAAGCTTTCTTT.

The V and J genes are TRBV7-9 and TRBJ2-7, with D uncertain. Germline V gene lookup returns CDR1 SEHNR and CDR2 FQNEAQ (reference sequence). Trimming left V 0 bases short and J 3 bases short, with 6 bases between. The CDR3 runs to 13 residues. The CDR3: CASSLANGYEQYF. The CDR3 region has the DNA TGTGCCAGCAGCTTAGCAAATGGCTACGAGCAGTACTTC.

With respect to this clone: Other nucleotide sequences from this sample produce the same CDR3. The chain is built from TRBV13 and TRBJ2-7, with D possibly being TRBD2 (5 bases). Germline CDR1 is PRHDT and CDR2 is FYEKMQ (reference sequence). V lost 5 bases and J lost 4, with 12 bases in between. This CDR3 is built from 13 residues. The CDR3 reads CASSLRGSYEQYF. The CDR3, as DNA: TGTGCCAGCAGCCTACGAGGGTCGTACGAGCAGTACTTC.

This rearrangement joins TRBV11-2 to TRBJ2-1; 9 bases align to TRBD2. The germline gives CDR1 SGHAT, CDR2 FQNNGV. The CDR3 totals 16 residues. Trimming at V came to 7 bases and at J to 5 bases, leaving 12 bases not matched to a gene. The DNA of the CDR3 is TGTGCCAGCACCCCCCTTAGCGGGAGAATGGACAATGAGCAGTTCTTC. It yields the protein CASTPLSGRMDNEQFF.

The sample holds one count of this clone. The chain recombines TRBV5-1 with TRBJ2-5; TRBD2 matches at 15 bases. With V trimmed by 4 bases and J by 4 bases, 8 bases remained unmatched. CDR1 and CDR2 (germline): SGHRS, YFSETQ. The CDR3 extends over 17 amino acids. The CDR3 nucleotides read TGCGCCAGCAGCCCGGGACTAGCGGGAGGCTCGGGAGAGACCCAGTACTTC. Amino acids: CASSPGLAGGSGETQYF. The variable domain in full, completed from reference TRBV5-1 and TRBJ2-5, reads KAGVTQTPRYLIKTRGQQVTLSCSPISGHRSVSWYQQTPGQGLQFLFEYFSETQRNKGNFPGRFSGRQFSNSRSEMNVSTLELGDSALYLCASSPGLAGGSGETQYFGPGTRLLVL.

The chain combines TRBV18 with TRBJ2-1; 14 bases are a match to TRBD2. Per germline, CDR1 KGHSH and CDR2 LQKENI. The length of the CDR3 is 17 residues. The junction had 10 bases not matched to a gene; V was cut back by 3 bases and J by 9 bases. The CDR3 region is CASSPPGTSGRFGEQFF. In nucleotides, the CDR3 is TGTGCCAGCTCACCGCCCGGGACTAGCGGGAGATTCGGTGAGCAGTTCTTC.

J is TRBJ2-1 and V is TRBV2; D gene ambiguous. CDR3 length equals 13 residues. CDR1 SNHLY and CDR2 FYNNEI come from the germline V gene. V gave up 8 bases and J gave up 4 bases, with 12 bases separating them. The CDR3 sequence is CASLGSQYNEQFF. The CDR3 DNA reads TGTGCCAGCTTAGGTAGCCAATACAATGAGCAGTTCTTC.

The gene calls are TRBV5-1 and TRBJ2-5, with D possibly TRBD2 on 5 matching bases. The CDR3 spans 16 residues. Germline lookup yields CDR1 SGHRS and CDR2 YFSETQ. V was shortened by 0 bases and J by 2 bases, with 14 bases between the two germline ends. The CDR3 DNA is TGCGCCAGCAGCTTGGGGGCGGGTTTGGGACAAGAGACCCAGTACTTC. This translates into CASSLGAGLGQETQYF.

The genes are TRBV5-1 and TRBJ1-5; 7 bases match TRBD1. Germline lookup yields CDR1 SGHRS and CDR2 YFSETQ. The trim removed 2 bases at V and 5 bases at J, leaving 7 bases unmatched. The CDR3 covers 15 residues. CDR3 bases: TGCGCCAGCAGCTTAATGACAGGGAGCTATCAGCCCCAGCATTTT. Protein product: CASSLMTGSYQPQHF.

The chain couples TRBV2 to TRBJ2-7; either TRBD1 or TRBD2 may supply D (6 bases each). CDR1 and CDR2 (germline): SNHLY, FYNNEI. V was trimmed by 2 bases and J by 5 bases, leaving 13 bases between them. The CDR3 is 14 residues long. The CDR3 region has the DNA TGTGCCAGCAGTGAACCTCGAAGGGGGGACGAGCAGTACTTC. Protein product: CASSEPRRGDEQYF.

The chain combines TRBV11-3 with TRBJ2-5, with D possibly TRBD2 on 6 matching bases. Trimming cost V 3 bases and J 1 base, with 15 bases left between them. This CDR3 spans 16 amino acids. CDR1 and CDR2 (germline): SGHNT, YENEEA. CDR3 bases: TGTGCCAGCAGCTTTAGTGGCGGGAACTCCCAAGAGACCCAGTACTTC. Amino acid sequence: CASSFSGGNSQETQYF.